A single T cell receptor beta chain is shown here with its context. Its specificity is not known. Germline V gene lookup returns CDR1 KGHSH and CDR2 LQKENI. The V end lost 3 bases, the J end lost 3 bases, and 17 bases lay between the germline ends. The CDR3 runs 16 residues. Both 60 Vbeta primers and 13 Jbeta primers went into the PCR. The data were produced by immunoSEQ multiplex PCR, yet TCRdb's version contains in-frame clones alone and is incomplete. Here the sample spans under 200,000 clones, around 84% being singletons. There were likely unrecorded immune exposures, though donors were nominally healthy when sampled. These data are taken from a study of cytomegalovirus exposure and HLA in healthy donors. Study-level findings and limits: V- and J-gene trimming of TCR beta was linked (in a later analysis) to a missense DCLRE1C variant. In a later analysis, several top co-occurrence clusters appeared linked to parvovirus B19, influenza, CMV and Epstein-Barr virus. Being indistinguishable, some V segments were excluded, TRBV6-2 and TRBV6-3 among them.

The source is a man between 18 and 35 years old in good health and CMV-seronegative. The sample taken for sequencing was PBMCs. J is TRBJ2-5 and V is TRBV18, with a tentative D call TRBD1 (5 bases). DNA of the CDR3: TGTGCCAGCTCACCTACGATAAGGCAGGGAAAAGAGACCCAGTACTTC. Translation: CASSPTIRQGKETQYF. The variable domain in full, with the rest retrieved from reference TRBV18 and TRBJ2-5, is NAGVMQNPRHLVRRRGQEARLRCSPMKGHSHVYWYRQLPEEGLKFMVYLQKENIIDESGMPKERFSAEFPKEGPSILRIQQVVRGDSAAYFCASSPTIRQGKETQYFGPGTRLLVL.